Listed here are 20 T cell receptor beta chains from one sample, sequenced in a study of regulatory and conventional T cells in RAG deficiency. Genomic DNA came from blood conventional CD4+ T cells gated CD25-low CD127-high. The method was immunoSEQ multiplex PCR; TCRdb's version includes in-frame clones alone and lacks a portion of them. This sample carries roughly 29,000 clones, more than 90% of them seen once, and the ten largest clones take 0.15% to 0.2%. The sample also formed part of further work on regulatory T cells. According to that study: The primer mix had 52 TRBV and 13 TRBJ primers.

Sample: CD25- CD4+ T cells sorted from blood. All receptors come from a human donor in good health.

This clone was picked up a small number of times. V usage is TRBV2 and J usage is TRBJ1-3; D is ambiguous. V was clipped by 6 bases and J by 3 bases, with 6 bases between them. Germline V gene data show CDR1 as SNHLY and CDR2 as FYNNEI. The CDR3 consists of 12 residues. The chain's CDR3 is CASRSDGNTIYF. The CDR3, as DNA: TGTGCCAGCAGATCAGATGGAAACACCATATATTTT.

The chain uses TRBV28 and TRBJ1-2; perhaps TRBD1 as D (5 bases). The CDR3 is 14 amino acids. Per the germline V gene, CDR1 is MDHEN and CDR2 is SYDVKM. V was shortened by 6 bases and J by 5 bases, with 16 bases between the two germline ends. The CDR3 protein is CASRLTGSTYGYTF. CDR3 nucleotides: TGTGCCAGCAGGTTAACAGGTAGTACATATGGCTACACCTTC.

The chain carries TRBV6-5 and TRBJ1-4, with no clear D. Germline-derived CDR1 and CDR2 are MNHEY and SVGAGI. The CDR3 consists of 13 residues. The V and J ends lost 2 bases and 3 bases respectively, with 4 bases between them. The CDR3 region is CASSYVSNEKLFF. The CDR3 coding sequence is TGTGCCAGCAGTTACGTATCTAATGAAAAACTGTTTTTT.

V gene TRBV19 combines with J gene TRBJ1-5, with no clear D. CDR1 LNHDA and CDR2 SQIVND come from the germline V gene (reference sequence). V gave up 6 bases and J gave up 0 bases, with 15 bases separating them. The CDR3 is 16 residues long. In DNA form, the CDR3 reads TGTGCCAGTAGCGGGTTGCAATCCTATAGCAATCAGCCCCAGCATTTT. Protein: CASSGLQSYSNQPQHF.

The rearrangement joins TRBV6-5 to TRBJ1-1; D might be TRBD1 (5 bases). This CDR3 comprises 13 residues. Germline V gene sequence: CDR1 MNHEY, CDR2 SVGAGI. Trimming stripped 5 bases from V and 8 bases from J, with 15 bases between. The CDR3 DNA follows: TGTGCCAGCAGTCTTGGAGCCGGGGGGGAAGCTTTCTTT. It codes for CASSLGAGGEAFF.

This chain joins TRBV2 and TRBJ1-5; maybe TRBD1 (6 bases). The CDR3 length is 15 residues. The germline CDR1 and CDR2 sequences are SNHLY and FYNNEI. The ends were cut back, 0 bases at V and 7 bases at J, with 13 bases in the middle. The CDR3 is CASSEARGAGQPQHF. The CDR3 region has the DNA TGTGCCAGCAGTGAAGCCCGGGGGGCAGGGCAGCCCCAGCATTTT. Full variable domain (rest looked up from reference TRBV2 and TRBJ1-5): EPEVTQTPSHQVTQMGQEVILRCVPISNHLYFYWYRQILGQKVEFLVSFYNNEISEKSEIFDDQFSVERPDGSNFTLKIRSTKLEDSAMYFCASSEARGAGQPQHFGDGTRLSIL.

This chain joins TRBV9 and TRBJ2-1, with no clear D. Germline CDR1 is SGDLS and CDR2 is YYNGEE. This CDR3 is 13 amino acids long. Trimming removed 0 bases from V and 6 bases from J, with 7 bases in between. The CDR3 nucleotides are TGTGCCAGCAGCGTAGGAACTACCAATGAGCAGTTCTTC. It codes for CASSVGTTNEQFF. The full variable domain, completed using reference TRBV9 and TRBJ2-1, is DSGVTQTPKHLITATGQRVTLRCSPRSGDLSVYWYQQSLDQGLQFLIQYYNGEERAKGNILERFSAQQFPDLHSELNLSSLELGDSALYFCASSVGTTNEQFFGPGTRLTVL.

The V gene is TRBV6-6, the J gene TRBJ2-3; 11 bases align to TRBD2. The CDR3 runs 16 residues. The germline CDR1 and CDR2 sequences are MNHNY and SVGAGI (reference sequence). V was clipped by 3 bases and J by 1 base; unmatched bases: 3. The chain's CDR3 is CASSYSTSGGTDTQYF. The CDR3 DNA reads TGTGCCAGCAGTTATTCGACTAGCGGGGGCACAGATACGCAGTATTTT.

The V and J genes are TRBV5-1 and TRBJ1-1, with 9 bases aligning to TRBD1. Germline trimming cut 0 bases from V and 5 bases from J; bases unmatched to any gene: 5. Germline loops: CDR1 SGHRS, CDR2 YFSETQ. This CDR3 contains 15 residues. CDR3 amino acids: CASSLGGTGNTEAFF. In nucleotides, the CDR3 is TGCGCCAGCAGCTTGGGGGGGACAGGGAATACTGAAGCTTTCTTT.

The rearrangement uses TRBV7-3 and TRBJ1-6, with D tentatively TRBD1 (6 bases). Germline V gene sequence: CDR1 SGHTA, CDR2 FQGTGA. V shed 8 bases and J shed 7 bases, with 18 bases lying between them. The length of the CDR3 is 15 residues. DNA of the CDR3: TGTGCCAGCTCCCCCCAGGGCAGGGGCAATTCACCCCTCCACTTT. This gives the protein CASSPQGRGNSPLHF.

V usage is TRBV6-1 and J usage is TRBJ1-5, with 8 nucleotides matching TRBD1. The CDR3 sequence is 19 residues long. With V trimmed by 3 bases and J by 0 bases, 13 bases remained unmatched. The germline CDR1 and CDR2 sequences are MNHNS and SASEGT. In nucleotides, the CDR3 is TGTGCCAGCAGTGACGCCCGGGACAGGTCCCTTTATAGCAATCAGCCCCAGCATTTT. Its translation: CASSDARDRSLYSNQPQHF.

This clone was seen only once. CDR3 bases: TGTGCCAGCAGCTTGGTGCCGGCGGGGCTAGGGACCCAGTACTTC. Its translation is CASSLVPAGLGTQYF. The chain joins TRBV5-5 to TRBJ2-5, with a possible D match to TRBD2 (6 bases). Germline V gene lookup returns CDR1 SGHKS and CDR2 YYEKEE (reference sequence). The length of the CDR3 is 15 residues. V was shortened by 0 bases and J by 7 bases, with 16 bases between the two germline ends. The whole variable domain, remainder taken from reference TRBV5-5 and TRBJ2-5, is DAGVTQSPTHLIKTRGQQVTLRCSPISGHKSVSWYQQVLGQGPQFIFQYYEKEERGRGNFPDRFSARQFPNYSSELNVNALLLGDSALYLCASSLVPAGLGTQYFGPGTRLLVL.

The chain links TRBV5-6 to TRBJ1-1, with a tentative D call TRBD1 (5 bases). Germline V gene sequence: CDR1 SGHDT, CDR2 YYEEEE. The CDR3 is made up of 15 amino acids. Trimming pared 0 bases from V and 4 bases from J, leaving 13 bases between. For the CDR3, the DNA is TGTGCCAGCAGCTTGGTGGGGGGATCGGGCACTGAAGCTTTCTTT. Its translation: CASSLVGGSGTEAFF.

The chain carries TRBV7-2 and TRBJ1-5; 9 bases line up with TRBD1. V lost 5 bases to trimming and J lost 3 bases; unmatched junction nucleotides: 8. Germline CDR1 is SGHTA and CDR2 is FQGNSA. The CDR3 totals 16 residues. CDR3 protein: CASSPRDRAVNQPQHF. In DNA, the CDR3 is TGTGCCAGCAGCCCCCGGGACAGGGCGGTCAATCAGCCCCAGCATTTT.

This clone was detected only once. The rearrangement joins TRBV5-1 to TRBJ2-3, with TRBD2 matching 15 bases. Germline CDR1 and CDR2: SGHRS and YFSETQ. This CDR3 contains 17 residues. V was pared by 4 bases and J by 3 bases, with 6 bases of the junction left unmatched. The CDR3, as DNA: TGCGCCAGCAGCGCCGGACTAGCGGGGGGGCTGACAGATACGCAGTATTTT. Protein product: CASSAGLAGGLTDTQYF.

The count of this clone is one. Written as DNA, the CDR3 is TGCAGCGTTGATGCGGGGCAGGGCTACACCTTC. Protein product: CSVDAGQGYTF. V and J are TRBV29-1 and TRBJ1-2; D possibly corresponds to TRBD1 (5 bases). The CDR3 is made up of 11 amino acids. The V and J ends lost 3 bases and 8 bases respectively, with 10 bases between them. The germline gives CDR1 SQVTM, CDR2 ANQGSEA.

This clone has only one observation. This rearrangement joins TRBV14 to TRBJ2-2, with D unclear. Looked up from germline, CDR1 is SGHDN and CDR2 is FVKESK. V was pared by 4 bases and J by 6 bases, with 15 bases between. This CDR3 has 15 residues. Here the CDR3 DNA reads TGTGCCAGCAGCCTCCGGCTACCGGGTGCCGGGGAGCTGTTTTTT. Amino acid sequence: CASSLRLPGAGELFF.

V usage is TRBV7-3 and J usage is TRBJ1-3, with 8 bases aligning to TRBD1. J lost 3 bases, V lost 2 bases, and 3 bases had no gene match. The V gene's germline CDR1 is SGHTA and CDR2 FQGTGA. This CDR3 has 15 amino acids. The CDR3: CASSLGQGGGNTIYF. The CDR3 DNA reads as TGTGCCAGCAGCTTAGGACAGGGAGGTGGAAACACCATATATTTT.

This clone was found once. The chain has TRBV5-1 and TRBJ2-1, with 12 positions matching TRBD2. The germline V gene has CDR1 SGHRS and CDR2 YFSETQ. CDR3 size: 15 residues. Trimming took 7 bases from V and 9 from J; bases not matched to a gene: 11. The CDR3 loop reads CASLKTSGGQSEQFF. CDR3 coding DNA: TGCGCCAGCCTTAAGACTAGCGGGGGTCAGAGTGAGCAGTTCTTC.

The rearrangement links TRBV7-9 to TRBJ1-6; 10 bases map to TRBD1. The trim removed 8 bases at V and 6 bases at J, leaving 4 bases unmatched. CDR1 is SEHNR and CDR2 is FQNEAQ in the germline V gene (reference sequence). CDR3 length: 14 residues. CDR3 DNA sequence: TGTGCCAGCCTGTGGGACAGGGGTAATTCACCCCTCCACTTT. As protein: CASLWDRGNSPLHF.